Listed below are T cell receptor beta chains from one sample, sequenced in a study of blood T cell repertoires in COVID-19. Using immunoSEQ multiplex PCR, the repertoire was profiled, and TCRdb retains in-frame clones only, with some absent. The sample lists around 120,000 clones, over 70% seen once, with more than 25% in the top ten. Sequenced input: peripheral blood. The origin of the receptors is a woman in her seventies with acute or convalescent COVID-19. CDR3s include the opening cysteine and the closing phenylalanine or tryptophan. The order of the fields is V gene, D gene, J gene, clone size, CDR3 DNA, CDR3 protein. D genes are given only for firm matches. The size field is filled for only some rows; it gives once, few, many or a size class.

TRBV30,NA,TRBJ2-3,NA,TGTGCCTGGAGCTCGGAGTCGGGCACAGATACGCAGTATTTT,CAWSSESGTDTQYF
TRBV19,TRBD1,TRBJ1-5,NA,TGTGCCAGTAAACACCTTACAGGGGCGGATCAGCCCCAGCATTTT,CASKHLTGADQPQHF
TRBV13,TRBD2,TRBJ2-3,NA,TGTGCCAGCAGCTCCCCCAGTGATAGCGGGGCGGATACGCAGTATTTT,CASSSPSDSGADTQYF
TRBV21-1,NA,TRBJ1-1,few,TGTGCCAGCAGCAAAAGGCGGCGGTTGAACACTGAAGCTTTCTTT,CASSKRRRLNTEAFF
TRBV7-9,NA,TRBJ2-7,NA,TGTGCCAGCAGCTTCGCGGGCTTCTACGAGCAGTACTTC,CASSFAGFYEQYF
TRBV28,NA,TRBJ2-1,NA,TGTGCCAGCAGGCCGGCAGGGGGGCCTGATGAGCAGTTCTTC,CASRPAGGPDEQFF
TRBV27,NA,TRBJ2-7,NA,TGTGCCAGCAGTTTACCATTCCAGGGGCCCCACTACGAGCAGTACTTC,CASSLPFQGPHYEQYF
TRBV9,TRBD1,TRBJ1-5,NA,TGTGCCAGCAGCCCAGGGGCAGGGGGTGGCAATCAGCCCCAGCATTTT,CASSPGAGGGNQPQHF
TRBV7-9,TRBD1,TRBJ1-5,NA,TGTGCCAGCAGCATGGGACAGGGGGCGGAGAGCAATCAGCCCCAGCATTTT,CASSMGQGAESNQPQHF
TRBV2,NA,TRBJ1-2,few,TGTGCCAGCAGTGGCCGGGTTAACTATGGCTACACCTTC,CASSGRVNYGYTF
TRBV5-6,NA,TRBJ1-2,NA,TGTGCCAGCAGCTCCTCCGGGACTGGGGGTAACTATGGCTACACCTTC,CASSSSGTGGNYGYTF
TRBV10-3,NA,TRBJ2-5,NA,TGTGCCATCAGTGAGAGCGGCTCCCAAGAGACCCAGTACTTC,CAISESGSQETQYF
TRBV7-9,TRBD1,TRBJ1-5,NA,TGTGCCAGCAGCTTAGGTGGCAGGGGGGCTGAGGCCCAGCATTTT,CASSLGGRGAEAQHF
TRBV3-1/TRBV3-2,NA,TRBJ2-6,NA,TGTGCCAGCAGCCACGCAGCTGGGGCCAACGTCCTGACTTTC,CASSHAAGANVLTF
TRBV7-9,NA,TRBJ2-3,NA,TGTGCCAGCAGCTACCCACAAAGACTTACTAGCACAGATACGCAGTATTTT,CASSYPQRLTSTDTQYF
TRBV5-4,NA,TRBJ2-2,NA,TGTGCCAGCAGCTTGGCGGGGACGAACACCGGGGAGCTGTTTTTT,CASSLAGTNTGELFF
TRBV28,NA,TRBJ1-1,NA,TGTGCCAGCAGCTCCCCCCAGGGGAACACTGAAGCTTTCTTT,CASSSPQGNTEAFF
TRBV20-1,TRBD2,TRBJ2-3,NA,TGCAGTGCTAGTGGGTGGGAGCGGGGGGTGAGTACGCAGTATTTT,CSASGWERGVSTQYF
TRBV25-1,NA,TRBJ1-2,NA,TGTGCCAGCAGCCCCACCTCGCGGGGCTATGGCTACACCTTC,CASSPTSRGYGYTF
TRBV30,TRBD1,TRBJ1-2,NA,TGTGCCTGGAGTACCGGACAGGTCTATGGCTACACCTTC,CAWSTGQVYGYTF
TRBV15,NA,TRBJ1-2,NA,TGTGCCACCAGCAGAGATCCCGGGACAACTTATGGCTACACCTTC,CATSRDPGTTYGYTF
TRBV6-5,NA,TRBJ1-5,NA,TGTGCCAGCAGTTACTCGTCGGCAGGGAATCAGCCCCAGCATTTT,CASSYSSAGNQPQHF
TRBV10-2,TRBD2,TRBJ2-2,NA,TGCGCCAGCAGTGACGGACTAGCCCCCCAGCGTGTAGGGGAGCTGTTTTTT,CASSDGLAPQRVGELFF
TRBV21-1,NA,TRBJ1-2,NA,TGTGCCAGCAGCAAAGTTGGTAGAAACGGCTACACCTTC,CASSKVGRNGYTF
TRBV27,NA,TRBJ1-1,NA,TGTGCCAGCAGTTTTGGGAGGGACGATACTGAAGCTTTCTTT,CASSFGRDDTEAFF
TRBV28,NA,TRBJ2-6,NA,TGTGCCAGCCGGGGGTCTGGGGCCAACGTCCTGACTTTC,CASRGSGANVLTF
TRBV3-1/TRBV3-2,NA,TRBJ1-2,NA,TGTGCCAGCAGCCAAAGGGCAGGGGACTATGGCTACACCTTC,CASSQRAGDYGYTF
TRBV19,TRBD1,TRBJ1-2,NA,TGTGCCAGTAGTTTCCTCCAGGACAGGGGAAGATATGGCTACACCTTC,CASSFLQDRGRYGYTF
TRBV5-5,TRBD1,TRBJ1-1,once,TGTGCCAGCAGCCCCATGGGACAGGGAAACACTGAAGCTTTCTTT,CASSPMGQGNTEAFF
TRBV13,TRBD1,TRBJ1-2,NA,TGTGCCAGCAGCCGAAAACAGGGGGCGAACTATGGCTACACCTTC,CASSRKQGANYGYTF
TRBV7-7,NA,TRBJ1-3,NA,TGTGCTAGCAGCGTTGACAGGACCTCTGGAAACACCATATATTTT,CASSVDRTSGNTIYF
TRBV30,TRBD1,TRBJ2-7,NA,TGTGCCTGGGCCCCCACGGACAGGGCGAACAACGAGCAGTACTTC,CAWAPTDRANNEQYF
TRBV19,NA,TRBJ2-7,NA,TGTGCCAGTGGTGACAGCTCCTACGAGCAGTACTTC,CASGDSSYEQYF
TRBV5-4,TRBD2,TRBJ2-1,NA,TGTGCCAGCAGCTGGTTAGCGGGGGGGATGGTAAATGAGCAGTTCTTC,CASSWLAGGMVNEQFF
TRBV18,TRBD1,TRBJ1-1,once,TGTGCCAGCTCACCTGGACAGGGGGGTATCACTGAAGCTTTCTTT,CASSPGQGGITEAFF
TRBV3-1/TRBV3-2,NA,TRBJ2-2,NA,TGTGCCAGCAGCACAACTAGGACCGGGGAGCTGTTTTTT,CASSTTRTGELFF
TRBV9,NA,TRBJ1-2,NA,TGTGCCAGCAGCGCAACTCCATGGGAGGGGGTAAGAGGCTATGGCTACACCTTC,CASSATPWEGVRGYGYTF